This record concerns one T cell receptor (beta chain) sequence. The antigen remains unidentified. Vbeta (60) and Jbeta (13) primers were used in the PCR. Original analysis: In a later analysis, some 80 million unique TCR beta chains included roughly 11 million shared by two or more donors. Sequencing was performed with immunoSEQ multiplex PCR; in TCRdb, only in-frame clones are kept and a portion is missing. From that table come the V and J calls and clone size; the DNA was used to work out D and trimming. There are under 200,000 clones in the sample; 68% occur only once, and roughly 1.5% lies in the top ten. The sample comes from a study of cytomegalovirus exposure and HLA in healthy donors. Findings and limits, study-wide: A later analysis linked a missense variant in DCLRE1C to the trimming of TCR beta V and J genes. In a later analysis, across HLA loci, associated TCR counts were highest for DRB1, lowest for HLA-C. Accounts indicate the classifier identified cytomegalovirus status with strong specificity and sensitivity.

The ends were cut back, 4 bases at V and 7 bases at J, with 6 bases in the middle. CDR3 size: 10 residues. Germline assignment: CDR1 SQVTM and CDR2 ANQGSEA. This sequence was found in a man aged 50-59 years in good health and CMV-seronegative. V usage is TRBV29-1 and J usage is TRBJ2-3; D call uncertain. Sequencing used PBMCs. CDR3 in amino acids: CSVAVNTQYF. CDR3 sequence (DNA): TGCAGCGTTGCTGTTAATACGCAGTATTTT.